Following are 6 T cell receptor beta chains from one sample sequenced in a study of blood T cell repertoires in COVID-19. TCRdb keeps only in-frame clones here, not all; method: immunoSEQ multiplex PCR. This sample has 85,000 to 130,000 clones, with roughly nine tenths found just once. The sample was peripheral blood. These receptors were taken from a human donor in a cohort sampled during active COVID-19.

This chain joins TRBV7-2 and TRBJ2-1; 9 bases map to TRBD2. This CDR3 contains 15 residues. Germline V lookup: CDR1 SGHTA, CDR2 FQGNSA. V was pared by 7 bases and J by 6 bases, with 10 bases of the junction left unmatched. The chain's CDR3 is CASTRSGGLFNEQFF. CDR3 DNA sequence: TGTGCCAGCACCCGGAGCGGGGGGTTGTTCAATGAGCAGTTCTTC.

The rearrangement links TRBV6-5 to TRBJ2-1, with TRBD1 as a possible D gene (6 bases). V was shortened by 6 bases and J by 8 bases, with 17 bases between the two germline ends. CDR1 and CDR2 from the germline V gene are MNHEY and SVGAGI. The CDR3 loop spans 14 amino acids. The DNA for the CDR3 is TGTGCCAGCAGACCGGGACAAGGGGCCGATGAGCAGTTCTTC. Translating it yields CASRPGQGADEQFF.

The chain has TRBV9 and TRBJ1-2; possible D gene TRBD1, 6 bases. The V gene's germline CDR1 is SGDLS and CDR2 YYNGEE. Trimming cost V 0 bases and J 4 bases, with 13 bases left between them. The CDR3 sequence is 15 residues long. This CDR3 is CASSVEGGLGYGYTF. For the CDR3, the DNA is TGTGCCAGCAGCGTAGAAGGGGGATTAGGCTATGGCTACACCTTC.

The rearrangement joins TRBV24-1 to TRBJ2-5; 9 positions agree with TRBD2. V lost 7 bases and J lost 5; bases outside the gene matches: 7. CDR1 KGHDR and CDR2 SFDVKD come from the germline V gene. The CDR3 spans 14 residues. CDR3: CATSSSSGIETQYF. The CDR3 DNA is TGTGCCACCAGCTCTTCTAGCGGGATTGAGACCCAGTACTTC.

The chain uses TRBV28 and TRBJ1-1; TRBD1 aligns across 8 bases. V lost 5 bases and J lost 7; bases outside the gene matches: 6. The germline V gene has CDR1 MDHEN and CDR2 SYDVKM. This CDR3 has 13 residues. This CDR3 reads CASSPGQGVEAFF. The CDR3 DNA reads TGTGCCAGCAGTCCCGGACAGGGCGTTGAAGCTTTCTTT.

The chain has TRBV5-4 and TRBJ2-7; 9 bases fit TRBD2. This CDR3 contains 15 residues. CDR1 and CDR2 from the germline V gene are SGHNT and YYREEE (reference sequence). Trimming took 4 bases from V and 3 from J; bases not matched to a gene: 8. CDR3 sequence reads: CASSPTSGGYYEQYF. The CDR3 DNA reads TGTGCCAGCAGCCCGACTAGCGGCGGATACTACGAGCAGTACTTC.